A selection of T cell receptor beta chains follows, all from one sample in a study of shared clonotypes between healthy human individuals. Some clones are missing from TCRdb's copy, which holds only in-frame ones; the method was immunoSEQ multiplex PCR. The top ten clones hold around 13% of a sample with fewer than 550,000 clones, about 79% of them seen once. The source material was PBMCs. Source of these receptors: a woman between 40 and 50 years old in good health. Some clones in this sample may be carry-over from other donors' samples. The conserved cysteine and the conserved F or W are not part of the CDR3 here. The order of the fields is V gene, J gene, CDR3 protein.

v_call: TRBV30; j_call: TRBJ1-5; cdr3_aa: AWSSTGVNQPQH
v_call: TRBV7-3; j_call: TRBJ1-3; cdr3_aa: ASSARQGALSGNTIY
v_call: TRBV5-5; j_call: TRBJ2-7; cdr3_aa: ASSPRQTDAYEQY
v_call: TRBV25-1; j_call: TRBJ2-3; cdr3_aa: ASSAWDTQY
v_call: TRBV14; j_call: TRBJ1-2; cdr3_aa: ASSQDFRTGVGYT
v_call: TRBV7-3; j_call: TRBJ2-1; cdr3_aa: ASSLTLSAGGEQF
v_call: TRBV18; j_call: TRBJ2-3; cdr3_aa: ASSTTDTQY
v_call: TRBV5-1; j_call: TRBJ2-7; cdr3_aa: ASSLGTGGYEQY
v_call: TRBV5-1; j_call: TRBJ2-1; cdr3_aa: ASSLGGLAGTYNEQF
v_call: TRBV30; j_call: TRBJ2-1; cdr3_aa: AWSRAGTYNEQF
v_call: TRBV7-9; j_call: TRBJ1-1; cdr3_aa: ASSRNPQGAGTEAF
v_call: TRBV19; j_call: TRBJ2-1; cdr3_aa: ASSIVRAGGYNEQF
v_call: TRBV6-1; j_call: TRBJ2-1; cdr3_aa: ASSPPGTSGSPQF
v_call: TRBV5-1; j_call: TRBJ2-5; cdr3_aa: ASSLEAEETQY
v_call: TRBV15; j_call: TRBJ1-4; cdr3_aa: ATSRDYNEKLF
v_call: TRBV6-1; j_call: TRBJ1-1; cdr3_aa: ASLGPNTEAF
v_call: TRBV4-3; j_call: TRBJ2-5; cdr3_aa: ASSQDSRTGERETQY
v_call: TRBV6-1; j_call: TRBJ2-7; cdr3_aa: ASSEGLGGLYEQY
v_call: TRBV7-2; j_call: TRBJ2-3; cdr3_aa: ASSLGLAGGTDTQY
v_call: TRBV4-1; j_call: TRBJ2-2; cdr3_aa: ASSLVPSFSGRAAGELF
v_call: TRBV7-2; j_call: TRBJ2-2; cdr3_aa: ASSLGVLAGVGWAGELF
v_call: TRBV10-3; j_call: TRBJ2-3; cdr3_aa: AISESKRGTVGGTDTQY
v_call: TRBV19; j_call: TRBJ1-4; cdr3_aa: ASSRDRDNEKLF
v_call: TRBV5-6; j_call: TRBJ1-2; cdr3_aa: ASSLPGDLISNYGYT
v_call: TRBV28; j_call: -; cdr3_aa: ASSLSGGLFGEQY
v_call: TRBV13; j_call: TRBJ2-7; cdr3_aa: ASSLRPSLRGPSSYEQY
v_call: TRBV18; j_call: TRBJ1-1; cdr3_aa: ASSPLDSAPSYI
v_call: TRBV11-2; j_call: TRBJ2-7; cdr3_aa: ASSSPAGGLADEQY
v_call: TRBV29-1; j_call: TRBJ1-4; cdr3_aa: SASTGAYEKLF